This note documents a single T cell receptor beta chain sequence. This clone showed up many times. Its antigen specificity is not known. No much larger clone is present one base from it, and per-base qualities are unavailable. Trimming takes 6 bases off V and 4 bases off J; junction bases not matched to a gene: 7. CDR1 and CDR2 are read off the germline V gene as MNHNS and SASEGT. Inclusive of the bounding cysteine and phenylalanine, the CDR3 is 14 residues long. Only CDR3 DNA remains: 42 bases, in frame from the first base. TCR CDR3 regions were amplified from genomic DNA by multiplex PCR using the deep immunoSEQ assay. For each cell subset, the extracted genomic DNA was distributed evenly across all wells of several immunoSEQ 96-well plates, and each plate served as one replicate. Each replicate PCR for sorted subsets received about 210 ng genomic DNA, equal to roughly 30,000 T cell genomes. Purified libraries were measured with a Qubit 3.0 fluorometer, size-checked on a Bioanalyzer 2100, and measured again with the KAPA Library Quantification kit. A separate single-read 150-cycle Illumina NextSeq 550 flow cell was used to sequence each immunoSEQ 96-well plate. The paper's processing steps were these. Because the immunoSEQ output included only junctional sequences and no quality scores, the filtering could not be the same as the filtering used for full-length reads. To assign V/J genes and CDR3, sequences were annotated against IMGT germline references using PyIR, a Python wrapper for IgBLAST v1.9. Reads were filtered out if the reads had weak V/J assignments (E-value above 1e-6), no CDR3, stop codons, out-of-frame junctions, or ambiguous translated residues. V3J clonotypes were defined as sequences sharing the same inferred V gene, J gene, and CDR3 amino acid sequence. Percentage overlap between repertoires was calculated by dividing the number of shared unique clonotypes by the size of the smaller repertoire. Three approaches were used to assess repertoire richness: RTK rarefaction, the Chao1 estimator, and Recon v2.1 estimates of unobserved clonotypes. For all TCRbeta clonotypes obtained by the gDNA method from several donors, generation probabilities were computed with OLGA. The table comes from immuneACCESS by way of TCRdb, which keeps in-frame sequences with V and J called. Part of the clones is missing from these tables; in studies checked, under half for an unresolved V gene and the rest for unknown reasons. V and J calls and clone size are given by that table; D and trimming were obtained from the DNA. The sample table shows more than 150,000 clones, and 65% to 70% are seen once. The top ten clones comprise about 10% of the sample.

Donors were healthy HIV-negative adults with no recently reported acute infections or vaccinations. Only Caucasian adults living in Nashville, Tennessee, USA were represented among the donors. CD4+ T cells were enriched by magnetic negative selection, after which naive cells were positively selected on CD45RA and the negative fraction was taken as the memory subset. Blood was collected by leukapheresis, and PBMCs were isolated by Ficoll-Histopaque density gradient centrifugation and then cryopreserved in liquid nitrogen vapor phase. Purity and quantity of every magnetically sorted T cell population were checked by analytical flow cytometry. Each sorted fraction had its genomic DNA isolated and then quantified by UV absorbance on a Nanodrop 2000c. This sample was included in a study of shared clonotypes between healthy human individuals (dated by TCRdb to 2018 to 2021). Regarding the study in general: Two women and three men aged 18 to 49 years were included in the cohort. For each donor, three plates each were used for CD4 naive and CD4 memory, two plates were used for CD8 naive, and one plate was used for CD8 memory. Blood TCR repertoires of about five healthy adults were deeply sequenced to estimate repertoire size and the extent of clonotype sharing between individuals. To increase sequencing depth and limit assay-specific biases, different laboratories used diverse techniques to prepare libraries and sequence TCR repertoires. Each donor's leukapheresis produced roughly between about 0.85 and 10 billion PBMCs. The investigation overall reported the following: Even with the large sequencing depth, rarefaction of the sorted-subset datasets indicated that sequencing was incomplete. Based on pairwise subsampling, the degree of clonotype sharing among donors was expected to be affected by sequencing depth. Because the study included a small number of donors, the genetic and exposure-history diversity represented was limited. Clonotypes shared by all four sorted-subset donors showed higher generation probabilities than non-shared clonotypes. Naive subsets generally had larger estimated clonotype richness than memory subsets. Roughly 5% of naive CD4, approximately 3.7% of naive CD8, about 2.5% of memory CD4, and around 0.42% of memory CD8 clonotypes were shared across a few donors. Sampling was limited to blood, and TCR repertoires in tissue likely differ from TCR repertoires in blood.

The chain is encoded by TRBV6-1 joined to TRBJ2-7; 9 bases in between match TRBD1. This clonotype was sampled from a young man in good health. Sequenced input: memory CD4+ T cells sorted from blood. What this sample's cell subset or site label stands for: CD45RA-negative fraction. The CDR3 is CASRPGTGWYEQYF. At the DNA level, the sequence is TGTGCCAGCAGGCCAGGGACAGGGTGGTACGAGCAGTACTTC.